This T cell receptor beta chain was profiled in a study of cytomegalovirus exposure and HLA in healthy donors. The wider study: Earlier results showed approximately 110 million unique TCR beta sequences derived from around 170 million T cells. General study points: TCR association rates varied by HLA locus in a later analysis, with DRB1 highest and HLA-C lowest.

As to this clone: Its antigen is still unknown.

With 60 Vbeta and 13 Jbeta primers, the PCR was carried out. Measured with immunoSEQ multiplex PCR; TCRdb has only the in-frame clones, and not every one. The sample shows about 250,000 clones, roughly 80% of them seen only once. The sample was PBMCs. This sequence originates from a girl aged 2-10 years in good health and CMV-seronegative.

This CDR3 reads CASSETGVNQPQHF. The CDR3 DNA sequence: TGTGCCAGCAGTGAGACAGGGGTAAATCAGCCCCAGCATTTT. The chain couples TRBV2 to TRBJ1-5; TRBD1 matches at 8 bases. V shed 3 bases and J 4 bases; nucleotides not matched to a gene: 2. The germline V gene has CDR1 SNHLY and CDR2 FYNNEI. This CDR3 region has 14 residues.